The rows below give T cell receptor beta chains drawn from one sample of a study of T cell responses to AZD1222 COVID-19 vaccine. The data were produced by immunoSEQ multiplex PCR, yet TCRdb's version contains in-frame clones alone and is incomplete. Found here are around 130,000 clones, 86% of them singletons; the top ten hold more than 10%. This sample comprised peripheral blood, obtained on day 0 of AZD1222 vaccination. The receptors stem from an adult in good health. CDR3s include the opening cysteine and the closing phenylalanine or tryptophan. D genes are given only for firm matches. Expanded clones get a size class; other rows say once, few or many, or leave the size out.

D	size	V	J	CDR3	DNA
TRBD2	.	TRBV5-4	TRBJ2-2	CASSLGSTSGPSKLFF	TGTGCCAGCAGCCTAGGGTCGACTAGCGGGCCCTCGAAGCTGTTTTTT
TRBD1	.	TRBV6-6	TRBJ1-1	CASSWTGTTEAFF	TGTGCCAGCAGCTGGACAGGGACCACTGAAGCTTTCTTT
.	.	TRBV6-6	TRBJ2-1	CASSVGTEQFF	TGTGCCAGCAGTGTCGGGACAGAGCAGTTCTTC
.	.	TRBV5-4	TRBJ1-2	CASSLEQQNYGYTF	TGTGCCAGCAGCTTAGAACAGCAGAACTATGGCTACACCTTC
.	.	TRBV27	TRBJ2-7	CASSLFTERSYEQYF	TGTGCCAGCAGTTTATTTACAGAAAGGAGCTACGAGCAGTACTTC
TRBD2	.	TRBV29-1	TRBJ2-2	CSVELAGENTGELFF	TGCAGCGTTGAGCTTGCGGGGGAGAACACCGGGGAGCTGTTTTTT
.	.	TRBV7-6	TRBJ2-5	CASNNFQETQYF	TGTGCCAGCAATAACTTCCAAGAGACCCAGTACTTC
.	.	TRBV19	TRBJ1-3	CASAGNHGNTIYF	TGTGCCAGCGCCGGAAACCACGGGAACACCATATATTTT
.	.	TRBV5-1	TRBJ1-2	CASSLNWPEDGYTF	TGCGCCAGCAGCTTGAATTGGCCCGAGGATGGCTACACCTTC
.	once	TRBV30	TRBJ1-5	CAWSHRAGYSNQPQHF	TGTGCCTGGAGTCATAGGGCAGGATATAGCAATCAGCCCCAGCATTTT